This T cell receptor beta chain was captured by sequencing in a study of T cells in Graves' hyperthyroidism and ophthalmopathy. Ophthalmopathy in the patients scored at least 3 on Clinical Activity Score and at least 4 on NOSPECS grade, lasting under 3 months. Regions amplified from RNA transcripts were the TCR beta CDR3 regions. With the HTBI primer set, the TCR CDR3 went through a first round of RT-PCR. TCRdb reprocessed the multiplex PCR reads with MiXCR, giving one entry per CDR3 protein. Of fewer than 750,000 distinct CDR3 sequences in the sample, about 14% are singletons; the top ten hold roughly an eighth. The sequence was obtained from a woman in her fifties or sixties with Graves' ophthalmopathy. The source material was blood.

The CDR3 region is CASSPLGVASGSTDTQYF. The CDR3 DNA sequence: TGTGCCAGCAGCCCGCTGGGGGTAGCTAGCGGGAGTACTGATACGCAGTATTTT. The genes are TRBV28 and TRBJ2-3; 10 nucleotides agree with TRBD2. CDR1 is MDHEN and CDR2 is SYDVKM in the germline V gene. Losses at the gene ends were 6 bases for V and 6 bases for J; bases not matched to a gene: 18. The CDR3 consists of 18 residues.